The 27 T cell receptor beta chains below come from one sample, sequenced in a study. TCRdb redid the calling of the 5' RACE reads with MiXCR, one entry per CDR3 protein. There are more than 7,000 distinct CDR3 sequences in the sample; around 40% occur only once, and under 5% lies in the top ten. Source material: memory CD4+ T cells sorted from blood. As for subset: memory CD4+ T cells, CD4+CD45RO+CD25-. Receptors were obtained from a female donor with breast cancer.

This chain connects TRBV7-6 to TRBJ1-4; 9 bases align to TRBD1. The CDR3 is 17 residues long. With 3 bases clipped from V and 3 bases from J, the junction kept 8 bases outside the gene matches. Germline V gene sequence: CDR1 SGHVS, CDR2 FNYEAQ. CDR3 in DNA: TGTGCCAGCAGCTTCCTAGGACAGGGGAGGGCTAATGAAAAACTGTTTTTT. This encodes CASSFLGQGRANEKLFF.

In regard to this clonotype: A much larger clone sits a single nucleotide away, making a read error possible. The V gene is TRBV4-2, the J gene TRBJ2-5; 12 bases are shared with TRBD2. Germline V gene data show CDR1 as LGHNA and CDR2 as YNFKEQ. This CDR3 has 22 amino acids. Here the CDR3 DNA reads TGTGCCAGCGGCCAAGACCCCATTTTTTATGAGACTAGCGGGAGATCGGGAGAGACCCAGTACTTC. Translated, it gives CASGQDPIFYETSGRSGETQYF.

The J gene is TRBJ1-5, the V gene TRBV21-1; whether TRBD1, the table's D call, matches the DNA was not checked. TRBV21-1 is given as a pseudogene. This CDR3 has 14 amino acids. CDR3 region: CASNHGGGNQPQHF. DNA for the CDR3: TGTGCCAGCAACCACGGGGGAGGCAATCAGCCCCAGCATTTT.

The J gene is TRBJ2-1, the V gene TRBV5-1; D is ambiguous. Per the germline V gene, CDR1 is SGHRS and CDR2 is YFSETQ. The CDR3 has 14 amino acids. The V end lost 2 bases, the J end lost 5 bases, and 11 bases lay between the germline ends. CDR3 residues: CASSFLTRHNEQFF. Here the CDR3 DNA reads TGCGCCAGCAGCTTTCTTACACGCCACAATGAGCAGTTCTTC.

This clonotype is medium-sized. This chain uses TRBV7-3 with TRBJ1-1; a weak D match, TRBD1 (6 bases). The CDR3 is 14 residues long. V lost 1 base to trimming and J lost 7 bases, with 13 bases between them. The germline V gene encodes CDR1 SGHTA and CDR2 FQGTGA. The CDR3 DNA follows: TGTGCCAGCAGCTTAATGGGGGGACAAGATGAAGCTTTCTTT. Its translation is CASSLMGGQDEAFF.

This chain links TRBV20-1 with TRBJ2-7, with a possible D match to TRBD1 (7 bases). Trimming took 6 bases from V and 3 from J, leaving 24 bases between them. The CDR3 is made up of 16 amino acids. CDR1 and CDR2 (germline): DFQATT, SNEGSKA (reference sequence). The CDR3 reads CSAFPLTGAGGYEQYF. The CDR3 DNA sequence: TGCAGTGCCTTCCCCCTTACAGGGGCCGGGGGCTACGAGCAGTACTTC.

Turning to this clonotype: The junction shows a germline mismatch at one end, possibly a read error. The V call is TRBV6-5, the J call TRBJ1-1; D is undetermined. Germline V CDR1 and CDR2: MNHEY, SVGAGI. The CDR3 sequence is 13 residues long. The CDR3 nucleotides read TGTGCCAGCAGTCCCCGACCTCGTCCGGGAGCTCTCTTT. It translates to CASSPRPRPGALF.

This clonotype occurred once. V gene TRBV20-1 combines with J gene TRBJ2-7; weak D call: TRBD2 (6 bases). The V gene lost 4 bases and the J gene lost 2 bases, with 9 bases spanning the gap. The V gene's germline CDR1 is DFQATT and CDR2 SNEGSKA (reference sequence). The length of the CDR3 is 12 residues. CDR3 protein: CSAMGGTYEQYF. The CDR3 coding sequence is TGCAGTGCTATGGGGGGTACCTACGAGCAGTACTTC.

A note on this clonotype: This likely comes from a read error, as the CDR3 has no conserved phenylalanine or tryptophan at its end. The chain has TRBV5-4 and TRBJ2-3; weak D call: TRBD1 (5 bases). CDR3 length equals 13 residues. In germline, CDR1 is SGHNT, CDR2 YYREEE (reference sequence). Trimming shortened V by 1 base and J by 6 bases, and 9 bases separated the two germline ends. The CDR3 is CASSLTGTDTQYL. In nucleotides, the CDR3 is TGTGCCAGCAGCTTGACAGGAACTGATACGCAGTATCTT.

The chain joins TRBV20-1 to TRBJ1-5, with TRBD1 matching 8 bases. Germline assignment: CDR1 DFQATT and CDR2 SNEGSKA (reference sequence). The CDR3 is 14 residues long. V trimming: 4 bases; J trimming: 1 base; junction bases outside the gene matches: 3. The CDR3 DNA sequence: TGCAGTGCTATGACAGGGGTGAGCAATCAGCCCCAGCATTTT. It encodes CSAMTGVSNQPQHF.

The chain recombines TRBV6-2 or TRBV6-3 with TRBJ1-5; TRBD1 might be the D (6 bases). This CDR3 has 13 residues. V lost 5 bases, J lost 8 bases, and 13 bases lay in between. The germline V gene encodes CDR1 MNHEY and CDR2 SVGEGT. The CDR3: CASSVRGREPQHF. CDR3 nucleotide sequence: TGTGCCAGCAGTGTCAGGGGTCGAGAGCCCCAGCATTTT.

By sample fraction, this clonotype is medium-sized. This sequence joins TRBV6-1 and TRBJ1-1; D remains unclear. The CDR3 contains 14 residues. Germline V lookup: CDR1 MNHNS, CDR2 SASEGT. V dropped 0 bases and J dropped 4 bases, with 9 bases sitting between them. The CDR3 loop is CASSEALASTEAFF. CDR3 DNA: TGTGCCAGCAGTGAAGCGCTCGCGAGCACTGAAGCTTTCTTT.

The sample holds a few counts of this clonotype. This chain joins TRBV7-6 and TRBJ2-1; TRBD2 matches at 7 bases. Germline assignment: CDR1 SGHVS and CDR2 FNYEAQ. V was pared by 3 bases and J by 6 bases, with 5 bases of the junction left unmatched. The CDR3 is 14 amino acids. In DNA form, the CDR3 reads TGTGCCAGCAGCTTTGGGACTATGGGCAATGAGCAGTTCTTC. It yields the protein CASSFGTMGNEQFF.

In its sample, this clonotype is medium-sized (0.01 to 0.1%). This rearrangement joins TRBV29-1 to TRBJ2-5, with a possible D match to TRBD2 (5 bases). The ends were cut back, 5 bases at V and 5 bases at J, with 18 bases in the middle. Germline-derived CDR1 and CDR2 are SQVTM and ANQGSEA. This CDR3 has 14 amino acids. The CDR3 bases are TGCAGCGTTTTACCAGTCGTAGGACTGGAGACCCAGTACTTC. It codes for CSVLPVVGLETQYF.

The gene calls are TRBV20-1 and TRBJ2-2; 7 bases match TRBD1. The CDR3 is 13 amino acids. Germline loops: CDR1 DFQATT, CDR2 SNEGSKA (reference sequence). The ends lost 0 bases at V and 5 bases at J; junction bases unmatched: 0. The DNA of the CDR3 is TGCAGTGCTAGAGAACAGGGGACCGGGGAGCTGTTTTTT. Encoded protein: CSAREQGTGELFF.

The rearrangement joins TRBV19 to TRBJ2-2; no definite D call. This CDR3 comprises 13 residues. Trimming removed 1 base at V and 8 bases at J, with 8 bases between. The germline V gene encodes CDR1 LNHDA and CDR2 SQIVND (reference sequence). CDR3 protein: CASSIGPRGELFF. The CDR3 DNA sequence: TGTGCCAGTAGTATAGGCCCGAGGGGGGAGCTGTTTTTT.

V usage is TRBV7-9 and J usage is TRBJ1-4, with D possibly being TRBD1 (5 bases). Trimming removed 6 bases at V and 4 bases at J, with 12 bases between. CDR3 size: 14 residues. CDR1 and CDR2 from the germline V gene are SEHNR and FQNEAQ (reference sequence). CDR3 coding DNA: TGTGCCAGCAGAGGGGACGCCGGTAATGAAAAACTGTTTTTT. Encoded protein: CASRGDAGNEKLFF.

The chain combines TRBV20-1 with TRBJ2-3, with 9 bases that match TRBD1. The CDR3 is made up of 15 amino acids. Germline CDR1 and CDR2: DFQATT and SNEGSKA (reference sequence). V shed 1 base and J 2 bases; nucleotides not matched to a gene: 4. The CDR3 protein is CSARVRDRATDTQYF. The DNA of the CDR3 is TGCAGTGCTAGAGTCCGGGACAGGGCCACAGATACGCAGTATTTT.

The chain carries TRBV27 and TRBJ1-5; D call uncertain. Looked up from germline, CDR1 is MNHEY and CDR2 is SMNVEV (reference sequence). This CDR3 region has 14 residues. Trimming took 4 bases from V and 0 from J, leaving 7 bases between them. DNA of the CDR3: TGTGCCAGCAGTTCCAGCTATAGCAATCAGCCCCAGCATTTT. Protein product: CASSSSYSNQPQHF.

The V gene is TRBV11-1, the J gene TRBJ2-1, with TRBD2 identical over 14 bases. This CDR3 spans 18 amino acids. CDR1 is SGHAT, CDR2 FQDESV, per germline (reference sequence). V trimming: 4 bases; J trimming: 4 bases; junction bases outside the gene matches: 9. The CDR3 DNA reads as TGTGCCAGCAGCTCGTCCGGGACTAGCGGGAGTCGATACAATGAGCAGTTCTTC. This sequence encodes CASSSSGTSGSRYNEQFF.

This clonotype was seen a few times. The chain combines TRBV30 with TRBJ1-1, with D maybe TRBD1 (6 bases). The CDR3 has 13 amino acids. The germline V gene has CDR1 GTSNPN and CDR2 SVGIG (reference sequence). V was clipped by 5 bases and J by 4 bases, with 14 bases between them. The CDR3 region has the DNA TGTGCCTGGGGATCAGGGGTTTTCACTGAAGCTTTCTTT. Amino acids: CAWGSGVFTEAFF.

The chain has TRBV5-1 and TRBJ2-5; 10 bases fit TRBD1. Germline V gene sequence: CDR1 SGHRS, CDR2 YFSETQ. The length of the CDR3 is 14 residues. Trimming took 3 bases from V and 5 from J; bases not matched to a gene: 4. CDR3 nucleotides: TGCGCCAGCAGCTCCGGGACAGGGGCCGAGACCCAGTACTTC. Its translation is CASSSGTGAETQYF.

The DNA for the CDR3 is TGTGCCAGCAGTTACTCAACCAGGAGGAGCAATCAGCCCCAGCATTTT. Translation: CASSYSTRRSNQPQHF. The V and J genes are TRBV6-6 and TRBJ1-5; no clear D. V was cut by 0 bases and J by 1 base, with 10 bases left in between. CDR1 MNHNY and CDR2 SVGAGI come from the germline V gene (reference sequence). The CDR3 has 16 residues.

The chain recombines TRBV7-9 with TRBJ1-1, with a tentative D call TRBD1 (6 bases). The CDR3 extends over 16 amino acids. V dropped 1 base and J dropped 1 base, with 13 bases sitting between them. Germline loops: CDR1 SEHNR, CDR2 FQNEAQ (reference sequence). The chain's CDR3 is CASSLEAAGENTEAFF. CDR3 sequence (DNA): TGTGCCAGCAGCTTAGAAGCTGCAGGGGAGAACACTGAAGCTTTCTTT.

This clonotype was detected a few times. The CDR3 loop is CASSPRGTTYNSPLHF. The CDR3 nucleotides read TGTGCCAGCAGTCCCCGTGGGACTACCTATAATTCACCCCTCCACTTT. The V call is TRBV6-1, the J call TRBJ1-6, with D possibly TRBD1 on 5 matching bases. CDR3 length: 16 amino acids. Trimming left V 5 bases short and J 2 bases short, with 13 bases between. Germline CDR1 reads MNHNS; CDR2 reads SASEGT.

J is TRBJ1-2 and V is TRBV10-3; tentatively, D is TRBD1 (6 bases). V was pared by 7 bases and J by 8 bases, with 14 bases between. Looked up from germline, CDR1 is ENHRY and CDR2 is SYGVKD. This CDR3 region has 12 residues. The CDR3 sequence: CAITREGDGYTF. The CDR3 nucleotides are TGTGCCATCACCCGGGAGGGGGACGGCTACACCTTC.

The sample holds a few counts of this clonotype. The V call is TRBV12-3 or TRBV12-4, the J call TRBJ2-3, with D possibly being TRBD2 (5 bases). The CDR3 contains 12 residues. V shed 2 bases and J shed 9 bases, with 9 bases lying between them. The CDR3 here is CASSLTEATQYF. DNA of the CDR3: TGTGCCAGCAGTTTAACGGAGGCCACGCAGTATTTT.